The T cell receptor beta chain described here comes from a study of T cell changes during pregnancy in multiple sclerosis. As concerns this clone: The sample contains more than one DNA sequence encoding this CDR3.

The table came from immunoSEQ multiplex PCR; TCRdb's copy has only in-frame clones and leaves some out. This sample carries fewer than 85,000 clones, roughly 91% of them seen once, and the ten largest clones take just over 2.5%. The V gene's germline CDR1 is SGHTA and CDR2 FQGTGA. The CDR3 contains 15 residues. V lost 2 bases to trimming and J lost 2 bases; unmatched junction nucleotides: 0. The gene calls are TRBV7-3 and TRBJ2-1, with 10 positions matching TRBD2. The sequencing here drew on peripheral blood, taken after pregnancy. The clonotype was recovered from a female donor in good health, enrolled as a control in a pregnancy study. CDR3 DNA sequence: TGTGCCAGCAGCTTAGGACTAGCGGCCTACAATGAGCAGTTCTTC. Encoded protein: CASSLGLAAYNEQFF. The whole variable domain, remainder taken from reference TRBV7-3 and TRBJ2-1, is GAGVSQTPSNKVTEKGKYVELRCDPISGHTALYWYRQSLGQGPEFLIYFQGTGAADDSGLPNDRFFAVRPEGSVSTLKIQRTERGDSAVYLCASSLGLAAYNEQFFGPGTRLTVL.